The TCR beta chain described here comes from a study of blood T cell repertoires in COVID-19. Original processing methods: Using reference gene primer amplification, nucleated cell counts were estimated. Profiling relied on immunoSEQ multiplex PCR, and the TCRdb table lists in-frame clones only, not all of them. The V and J calls and clone size were taken over from that table, and D and trimming were inferred from the DNA. The sample has fewer than 200,000 clones, around 67% seen once. Per the germline V gene, CDR1 is SGHRS and CDR2 is YFSETQ. Trimming took 4 bases from V and 8 from J; bases not matched to a gene: 13. CDR3 size: 15 residues.

Sequenced: peripheral blood. This chain connects TRBV5-1 to TRBJ1-2; 8 bases match TRBD1. The TCR originated in an elderly woman with acute or convalescent COVID-19. This chain's CDR3 is CASSHGQGGVQGYTF. CDR3 nucleotide sequence: TGCGCCAGCAGCCATGGACAGGGAGGGGTACAGGGCTACACCTTC.